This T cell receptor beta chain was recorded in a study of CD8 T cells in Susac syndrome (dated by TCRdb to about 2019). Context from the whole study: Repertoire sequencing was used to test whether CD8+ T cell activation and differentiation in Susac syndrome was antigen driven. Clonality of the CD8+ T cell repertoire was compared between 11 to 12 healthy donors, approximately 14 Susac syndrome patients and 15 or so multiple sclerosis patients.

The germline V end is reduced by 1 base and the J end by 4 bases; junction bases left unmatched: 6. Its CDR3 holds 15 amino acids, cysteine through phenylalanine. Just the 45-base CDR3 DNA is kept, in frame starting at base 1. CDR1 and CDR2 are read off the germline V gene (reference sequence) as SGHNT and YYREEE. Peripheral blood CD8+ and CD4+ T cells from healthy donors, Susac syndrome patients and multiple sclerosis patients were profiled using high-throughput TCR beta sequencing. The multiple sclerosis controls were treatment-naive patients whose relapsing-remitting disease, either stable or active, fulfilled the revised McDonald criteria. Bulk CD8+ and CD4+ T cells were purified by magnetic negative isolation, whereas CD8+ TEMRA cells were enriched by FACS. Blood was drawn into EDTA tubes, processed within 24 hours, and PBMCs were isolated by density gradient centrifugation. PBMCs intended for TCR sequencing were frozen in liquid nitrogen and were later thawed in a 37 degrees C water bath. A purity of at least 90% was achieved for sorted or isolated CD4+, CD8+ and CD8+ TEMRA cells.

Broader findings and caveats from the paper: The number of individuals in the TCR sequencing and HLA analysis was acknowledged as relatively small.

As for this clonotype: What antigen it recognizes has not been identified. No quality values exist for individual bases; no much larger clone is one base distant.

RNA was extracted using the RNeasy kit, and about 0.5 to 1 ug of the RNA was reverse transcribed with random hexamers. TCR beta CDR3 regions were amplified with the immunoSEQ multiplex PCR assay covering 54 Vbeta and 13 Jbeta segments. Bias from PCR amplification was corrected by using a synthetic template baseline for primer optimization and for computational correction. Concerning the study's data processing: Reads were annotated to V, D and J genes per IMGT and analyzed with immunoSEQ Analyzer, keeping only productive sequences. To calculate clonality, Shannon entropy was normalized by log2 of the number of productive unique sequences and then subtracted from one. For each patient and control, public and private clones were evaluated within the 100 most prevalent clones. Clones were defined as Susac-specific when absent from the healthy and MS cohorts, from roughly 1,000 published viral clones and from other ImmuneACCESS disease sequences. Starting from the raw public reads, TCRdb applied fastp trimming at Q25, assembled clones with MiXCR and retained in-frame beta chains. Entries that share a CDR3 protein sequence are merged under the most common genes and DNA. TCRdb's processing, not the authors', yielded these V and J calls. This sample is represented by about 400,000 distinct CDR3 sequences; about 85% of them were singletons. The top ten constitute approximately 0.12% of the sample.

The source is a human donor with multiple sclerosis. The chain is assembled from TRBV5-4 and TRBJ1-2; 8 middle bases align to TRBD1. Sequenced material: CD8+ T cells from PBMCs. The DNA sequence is TGTGCCAGCAGCTTGAACCCAGGGGGCATCTATGGCTACACCTTC. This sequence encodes CASSLNPGGIYGYTF.